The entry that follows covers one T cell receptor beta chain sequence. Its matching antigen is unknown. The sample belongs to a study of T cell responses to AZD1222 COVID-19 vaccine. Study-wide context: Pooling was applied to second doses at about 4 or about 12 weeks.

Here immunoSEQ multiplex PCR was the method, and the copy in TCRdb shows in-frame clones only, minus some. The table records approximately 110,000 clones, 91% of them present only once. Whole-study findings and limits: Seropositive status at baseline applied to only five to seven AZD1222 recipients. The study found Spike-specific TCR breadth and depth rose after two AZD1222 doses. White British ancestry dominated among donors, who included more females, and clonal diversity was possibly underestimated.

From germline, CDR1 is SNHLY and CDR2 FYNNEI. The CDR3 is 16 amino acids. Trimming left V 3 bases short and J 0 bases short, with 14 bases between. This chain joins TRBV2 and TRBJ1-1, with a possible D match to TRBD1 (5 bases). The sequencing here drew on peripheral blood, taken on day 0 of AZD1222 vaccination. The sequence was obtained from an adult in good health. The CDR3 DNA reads TGTGCCAGCAGTGAGAGAAGGGCAGGGATGAACACTGAAGCTTTCTTT. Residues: CASSERRAGMNTEAFF.